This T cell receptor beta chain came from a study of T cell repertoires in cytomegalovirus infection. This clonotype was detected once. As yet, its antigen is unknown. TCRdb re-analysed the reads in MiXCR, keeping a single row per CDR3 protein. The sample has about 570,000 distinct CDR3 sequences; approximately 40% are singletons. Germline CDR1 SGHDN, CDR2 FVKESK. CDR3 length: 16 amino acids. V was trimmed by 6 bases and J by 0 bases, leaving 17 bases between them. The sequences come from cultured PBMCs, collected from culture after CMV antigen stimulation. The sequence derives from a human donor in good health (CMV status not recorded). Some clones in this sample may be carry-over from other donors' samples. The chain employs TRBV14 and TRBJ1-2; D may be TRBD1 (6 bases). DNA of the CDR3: TGTGCCAGCAGACCTTCAACAGGGTCCCCTAACTATGGCTACACCTTC. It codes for CASRPSTGSPNYGYTF.